The 22 T cell receptor beta chains below all came from one sample that was sequenced in a study of blood T cell repertoires in COVID-19. Produced via immunoSEQ multiplex PCR; TCRdb's table is partial and in-frame only. In the table there are 300,000 to 350,000 clones, 75% to 95% of which are singletons. Sequencing was performed on peripheral blood. Receptor source: a woman aged 25 to 39 with COVID-19, enrolled during active disease.

This clone has a single count. Other DNA sequences in this sample translate to the same CDR3. The chain carries TRBV14 and TRBJ1-1; D unresolved. Trimming stripped 1 base from V and 1 base from J, with 4 bases between. The CDR3 extends over 13 amino acids. Germline assignment: CDR1 SGHDN and CDR2 FVKESK. Here the CDR3 DNA reads TGTGCCAGCAGCCAAGGTCAGAACACTGAAGCTTTCTTT. Its protein is CASSQGQNTEAFF.

The rearrangement links TRBV11-3 to TRBJ2-1, with 12 bases matching TRBD2. The CDR3 totals 15 residues. With 2 bases clipped from V and 8 bases from J, the junction kept 4 bases outside the gene matches. Germline values: CDR1 SGHNT, CDR2 YENEEA. CDR3 sequence (DNA): TGTGCCAGCAGCTTAAGACTAGCGGGAGTTGATGAGCAGTTCTTC. Protein: CASSLRLAGVDEQFF.

The chain couples TRBV7-9 to TRBJ1-1; no reliable D call. CDR1 and CDR2 (germline): SEHNR, FQNEAQ (reference sequence). The CDR3 is made up of 13 amino acids. V shed 2 bases and J shed 1 base, with 5 bases lying between them. The CDR3 DNA sequence: TGTGCCAGCAGCTTAAACGGGAACACTGAAGCTTTCTTT. The encoded protein is CASSLNGNTEAFF.

The rearrangement links TRBV15 to TRBJ2-1; a possible D gene is TRBD1 (6 bases). The CDR3 is 15 amino acids. Trimming removed 4 bases from V and 7 bases from J, with 17 bases in between. The germline V gene encodes CDR1 LNHNV and CDR2 YYDKDF (reference sequence). The CDR3 here is CATSISSGTLNEQFF. In nucleotides, the CDR3 is TGTGCCACCAGCATATCGTCAGGGACATTGAATGAGCAGTTCTTC. Together with reference TRBV15 and TRBJ2-1, the CDR3 gives the full variable domain: DAMVIQNPRYQVTQFGKPVTLSCSQTLNHNVMYWYQQKSSQAPKLLFHYYDKDFNNEADTPDNFQSRRPNTSFCFLDIRSPGLGDTAMYLCATSISSGTLNEQFFGPGTRLTVL.

This clone appeared once. The chain combines TRBV29-1 with TRBJ1-2; no clear D. This CDR3 has 11 residues. Germline lookup yields CDR1 SQVTM and CDR2 ANQGSEA. Trimming pared 4 bases from V and 7 bases from J, leaving 10 bases between. The CDR3 protein is CSVVGGAGYTF. CDR3 bases: TGCAGCGTTGTCGGCGGCGCTGGCTACACCTTC.

The chain recombines TRBV2 with TRBJ2-4; 7 nucleotides match TRBD1. Germline trimming cut 5 bases from V and 14 bases from J; bases unmatched to any gene: 9. This CDR3 comprises 12 residues. CDR1 is SNHLY, CDR2 FYNNEI, per germline. The DNA for the CDR3 is TGTGCCAGCAGTAACGGACAGGCCTATGAGTACTTC. It codes for CASSNGQAYEYF. The entire variable domain, with the rest obtained from reference TRBV2 and TRBJ2-4, is as follows: EPEVTQTPSHQVTQMGQEVILRCVPISNHLYFYWYRQILGQKVEFLVSFYNNEISEKSEIFDDQFSVERPDGSNFTLKIRSTKLEDSAMYFCASSNGQAYEYFGAGTRLSVL.

The V gene is TRBV24-1, the J gene TRBJ2-2, with 9 bases matching TRBD1. CDR1 and CDR2 (germline): KGHDR, SFDVKD. With V trimmed by 5 bases and J by 5 bases, 11 bases remained unmatched. This CDR3 has 17 residues. The CDR3 is CATSVPPGQGGTGELFF. The CDR3 bases are TGTGCCACCAGTGTACCACCGGGACAGGGTGGAACCGGGGAGCTGTTTTTT.

V and J are TRBV24-1 and TRBJ1-1, with D maybe TRBD1 (6 bases). The germline gives CDR1 KGHDR, CDR2 SFDVKD. V was shortened by 4 bases and J by 1 base, with 9 bases between the two germline ends. The CDR3 is 14 residues long. CDR3 protein: CATSDQGGNTEAFF. CDR3 DNA: TGTGCCACCAGTGACCAAGGGGGGAACACTGAAGCTTTCTTT.

This chain links TRBV3-1 (or the pseudogene TRBV3-2) with TRBJ2-5; 13 bases line up with TRBD2. After removal of 4 bases from V and 1 base from J, the junction contained 18 bases not matched to a gene. Germline V gene data show CDR1 as LGHDT and CDR2 as YNNKEL (reference sequence). The CDR3 totals 21 residues. The CDR3 nucleotides are TGTGCCAGCAGCCGCAAACCTGGGACTAGCGGGGTGAGGTGGGTCCAAGAGACCCAGTACTTC. Translated, it gives CASSRKPGTSGVRWVQETQYF.

The sample holds one count of this clone. The V and J genes are TRBV3-1 (or the pseudogene TRBV3-2) and TRBJ2-4; 14 positions agree with TRBD2. CDR1 and CDR2 from the germline V gene are LGHDT and YNNKEL (reference sequence). After removal of 3 bases from V and 7 bases from J, the junction contained 5 bases not matched to a gene. This CDR3 is built from 16 residues. CDR3 bases: TGTGCCAGCAGCCAGGGGACTAGCGGGAGAAGGAACATTCAGTACTTC. The encoded protein is CASSQGTSGRRNIQYF.

J is TRBJ2-3 and V is TRBV4-3; D unclear. The CDR3 totals 15 residues. Per the germline V gene, CDR1 is LGHNA and CDR2 is YSLEER. Trimming took off 0 bases at V and 2 bases at J, with 9 bases between the two ends. CDR3 amino acids: CASSQERRPTDTQYF. CDR3 nucleotides: TGCGCCAGCAGCCAAGAGCGGCGGCCCACAGATACGCAGTATTTT.

This rearrangement joins TRBV6-5 to TRBJ2-3, with D possibly being TRBD2 (5 bases). CDR1 and CDR2 from the germline V gene are MNHEY and SVGAGI. The V end lost 7 bases, the J end lost 2 bases, and 7 bases lay between the germline ends. This CDR3 spans 12 amino acids. CDR3 loop: CASKGVTDTQYF. The CDR3 DNA reads as TGTGCCAGCAAGGGAGTCACAGATACGCAGTATTTT.

The CDR3: CASSLDRGRTDTQYF. The CDR3 nucleotides read TGTGCCAGCAGCTTAGACAGGGGGCGAACAGATACGCAGTATTTT. The V call is TRBV7-9, the J call TRBJ2-3, with 9 bases that match TRBD1. Germline V gene data show CDR1 as SEHNR and CDR2 as FQNEAQ (reference sequence). This CDR3 is built from 15 residues. J lost 3 bases, V lost 1 base, and 2 bases had no gene match.

This clone was observed a few times. This sequence joins TRBV2 and TRBJ2-7; 7 bases agree with TRBD1. The CDR3 is made up of 12 amino acids. Germline V gives CDR1 SNHLY, CDR2 FYNNEI. With V trimmed by 6 bases and J by 11 bases, 10 bases remained unmatched. This chain's CDR3 is CASSQQGLTKYF. The DNA of the CDR3 is TGTGCCAGCAGCCAACAGGGGCTAACGAAGTACTTC.

V and J are TRBV15 and TRBJ1-1; 7 nucleotides match TRBD1. CDR3 length: 14 residues. The J segment lost 4 bases and the V segment lost 5 bases, leaving 7 bases of the junction unmatched. CDR1 and CDR2 from the germline V gene are LNHNV and YYDKDF (reference sequence). The CDR3 sequence is CATSFSDRATEAFF. As DNA, the CDR3 is TGTGCCACCAGCTTCTCAGACAGGGCCACTGAAGCTTTCTTT.

This chain connects TRBV7-9 to TRBJ1-1; 7 bases line up with TRBD1. CDR3 length: 13 residues. In germline, CDR1 is SEHNR, CDR2 FQNEAQ (reference sequence). V shed 10 bases, J shed 0 bases, and the junction held 5 bases outside the gene matches. The CDR3 region has the DNA TGTGCCATCGAGGGACAGCTGAACACTGAAGCTTTCTTT. This codes for CAIEGQLNTEAFF. Full variable domain (outside the CDR3, taken from reference TRBV7-9 and TRBJ1-1): DTGVSQNPRHKITKRGQNVTFRCDPISEHNRLYWYRQTLGQGPEFLTYFQNEAQLEKSRLLSDRFSAERPKGSFSTLEIQRTEQGDSAMYLCAIEGQLNTEAFFGQGTRLTVV.

This sequence joins TRBV4-3 and TRBJ1-2; D ambiguous. Germline V gene data show CDR1 as LGHNA and CDR2 as YSLEER. V was clipped by 1 base and J by 0 bases, with 9 bases between them. The CDR3 has 15 residues. CDR3 region: CASSQGADANYGYTF. The CDR3 DNA is TGCGCCAGCAGCCAAGGGGCAGATGCTAACTATGGCTACACCTTC.

The chain joins TRBV3-1 (or the pseudogene TRBV3-2) to TRBJ2-7; TRBD2 might be the D (5 bases). V lost 1 base, J lost 5 bases, and 9 bases lay in between. This CDR3 spans 13 amino acids. CDR1 and CDR2 from the germline V gene are LGHDT and YNNKEL (reference sequence). The CDR3 nucleotides are TGTGCCAGCAGCCAAGTTGCGGGTCACGAGCAGTACTTC. This codes for CASSQVAGHEQYF.

V gene TRBV4-1 combines with J gene TRBJ1-3; tentatively, D is TRBD1 (6 bases). V was trimmed by 0 bases and J by 2 bases, leaving 17 bases between them. Germline V CDR1 and CDR2: MGHRA, YSYEKL. The length of the CDR3 is 18 residues. The chain's CDR3 is CASSQDQVGGKAGNTIYF. The DNA of the CDR3 is TGCGCCAGCAGCCAAGATCAAGTAGGGGGTAAAGCTGGAAACACCATATATTTT.

The CDR3 DNA follows: TGTGCCAGCAGTCACACGACACAAGAGACCCAGTACTTC. Encoded protein: CASSHTTQETQYF. This rearrangement joins TRBV12-3 or TRBV12-4 to TRBJ2-5; no clear D gene. The CDR3 has 13 residues. Trimming removed 5 bases from V and 2 bases from J, with 9 bases in between.

J is TRBJ1-4 and V is TRBV6-5; possibly TRBD1 for D (5 bases). CDR1 and CDR2 from the germline V gene are MNHEY and SVGAGI. Trimming took off 5 bases at V and 2 bases at J, with 12 bases between the two ends. The CDR3 totals 15 residues. CDR3 bases: TGTGCCAGCAGTATTTTAGGGGTGACTAATGAAAAACTGTTTTTT. This encodes CASSILGVTNEKLFF.

The chain carries TRBV6-5 and TRBJ1-3, with D hard to call. The germline V gene has CDR1 MNHEY and CDR2 SVGAGI. The ends were cut back, 5 bases at V and 3 bases at J, with 5 bases in the middle. The length of the CDR3 is 12 residues. The chain's CDR3 is CASSLFGNTIYF. The CDR3 DNA reads TGTGCCAGCAGTCTGTTTGGAAACACCATATATTTT.